These 23 T cell receptor beta chains share one sample of origin, sequenced in a study of vaccination and CD4 T cells after COVID-19. Treatment noted: approximately nine-day PBMC culture with coronavirus spike peptide pools or control peptides (ViraFEST assay). Antigens of these TCRs are unknown. Sequenced with the Oncomine TCR Beta short-read assay was DNA taken from cultured CD4+ T cells. TCRdb independently ran MiXCR on the PCR reads; one entry per CDR3 protein. The sample has 10,000 to 15,000 distinct CDR3 sequences; around 56% are singletons. The sequencing input was CD4+ T cells from blood, cultured in vitro. Receptors originate from a human donor who had recovered from COVID-19.

V is TRBV6-2 or TRBV6-3 and J is TRBJ1-5, with D hard to call. The V and J ends lost 7 bases and 0 bases respectively, with 10 bases between them. CDR1 MNHEY and CDR2 SVGEGT come from the germline V gene. The CDR3 covers 14 residues. This CDR3 reads CASNGQISNQPQHF. The CDR3 DNA sequence: TGTGCCAGCAACGGGCAGATTAGCAATCAGCCCCAGCATTTT.

This rearrangement joins TRBV4-3 to TRBJ2-3; 10 bases fit TRBD2. Per the germline V gene, CDR1 is LGHNA and CDR2 is YSLEER. The CDR3 runs to 15 residues. Losses at the gene ends were 3 bases for V and 4 bases for J; bases not matched to a gene: 4. CDR3 sequence: CASSHGAGGSDTQYF. CDR3 DNA sequence: TGCGCCAGCAGCCATGGAGCGGGAGGGTCAGATACGCAGTATTTT.

The chain recombines TRBV10-1 with TRBJ1-4; possibly TRBD1 for D (6 bases). The CDR3 covers 11 residues. In germline, CDR1 is WNHNN, CDR2 SYGVQD (reference sequence). V was shortened by 8 bases and J by 13 bases, with 14 bases between the two germline ends. DNA of the CDR3: TGCGCCAGCCTCCAGGGGACTAGACTGTTTTTT. This gives the protein CASLQGTRLFF.

The chain has TRBV7-7 and TRBJ2-3; tentatively, D is TRBD1 (6 bases). CDR3 size: 12 residues. The germline V gene encodes CDR1 SSHAT and CDR2 FNYEAQ (reference sequence). DNA of the CDR3: TGTGGTCCACAGGGTTCCACAGATACGCAGTATTTT. Amino acids: CGPQGSTDTQYF.

This clonotype was detected only once. This chain links TRBV10-3 with TRBJ2-1; tentatively, D is TRBD2 (6 bases). The V gene lost 4 bases and the J gene lost 8 bases, with 21 bases spanning the gap. The CDR3 has 16 residues. Germline CDR1 reads ENHRY; CDR2 reads SYGVKD. This CDR3 is CAISASVPGGSHEQFF. For the CDR3, the DNA is TGTGCCATCAGTGCGTCCGTACCCGGGGGAAGCCATGAGCAGTTCTTC.

The rearrangement joins TRBV5-1 to TRBJ1-5; D remains unclear. From germline, CDR1 is SGHRS and CDR2 YFSETQ. CDR3 size: 14 residues. V shed 5 bases and J shed 9 bases, with 18 bases lying between them. The CDR3 nucleotides are TGCGCCAGCAGGATTGAGCCATCTCTGGGGCCCCAGCATTTT. This sequence encodes CASRIEPSLGPQHF. Variable domain in full (rest from reference TRBV5-1 and TRBJ1-5): KAGVTQTPRYLIKTRGQQVTLSCSPISGHRSVSWYQQTPGQGLQFLFEYFSETQRNKGNFPGRFSGRQFSNSRSEMNVSTLELGDSALYLCASRIEPSLGPQHFGDGTRLSIL.

The V gene is TRBV24-1, the J gene TRBJ2-2; D unresolved. The CDR3 has 15 amino acids. The V end lost 9 bases, the J end lost 1 base, and 14 bases lay between the germline ends. CDR1 KGHDR and CDR2 SFDVKD come from the germline V gene. The CDR3, as DNA: TGTGCCACCCAAGGAGAGAGCTGGAACACCGGGGAGCTGTTTTTT. The encoded protein is CATQGESWNTGELFF.

This clonotype was observed once. J is TRBJ2-2 and V is TRBV7-9; D is perhaps TRBD1 (5 bases). V lost 0 bases and J lost 8, with 13 bases in between. This CDR3 contains 15 residues. Germline lookup yields CDR1 SEHNR and CDR2 FQNEAQ (reference sequence). This CDR3 reads CASSLAGPRVGELFF. As DNA, the CDR3 is TGTGCCAGCAGCTTAGCGGGGCCGAGAGTGGGGGAGCTGTTTTTT.

The chain joins TRBV6-5 to TRBJ1-1; no clear D gene. This CDR3 comprises 14 residues. Trimming removed 2 bases at V and 4 bases at J, with 11 bases between. Germline CDR1 and CDR2: MNHEY and SVGAGI. The CDR3 DNA reads as TGTGCCAGCAGTTACGGTCAGGTAGGCACTGAAGCTTTCTTT. As protein: CASSYGQVGTEAFF.

The gene calls are TRBV20-1 and TRBJ1-1; D is uncertain. The CDR3 covers 14 residues. Germline V CDR1 and CDR2: DFQATT, SNEGSKA (reference sequence). Trimming stripped 0 bases from V and 4 bases from J, with 12 bases between. This CDR3 reads CSARDRQAGTEAFF. CDR3 DNA: TGCAGTGCTAGAGATCGGCAGGCTGGCACTGAAGCTTTCTTT.

This chain links TRBV28 with TRBJ2-7; TRBD2 is a possible D gene (5 bases). The CDR3 runs to 15 residues. The germline V and J ends were trimmed by 3 bases and 7 bases, with 19 bases remaining between them. Germline CDR1 is MDHEN and CDR2 is SYDVKM. The CDR3 here is CASSFARAGGQEQYF. The CDR3 region has the DNA TGTGCCAGCAGTTTCGCCCGGGCGGGTGGGCAGGAGCAGTACTTC.

This sequence joins TRBV15 and TRBJ1-2; D gene uncertain. Trimming left V 1 base short and J 5 bases short, with 11 bases between. There are 14 residues in the CDR3. The germline gives CDR1 LNHNV, CDR2 YYDKDF (reference sequence). CDR3 coding DNA: TGTGCCACCAGCAGAGGGAGAGTCGGGTATGGCTACACCTTC. Residues: CATSRGRVGYGYTF.

Only a few counts were recorded for this clonotype. The genes are TRBV27 and TRBJ2-2; D is perhaps TRBD2 (6 bases). This CDR3 region has 15 residues. V dropped 5 bases and J dropped 4 bases, with 14 bases sitting between them. CDR1 MNHEY and CDR2 SMNVEV come from the germline V gene (reference sequence). The CDR3 is CASSRGRQSTGELFF. DNA of the CDR3: TGTGCCAGCAGTCGGGGGAGACAGAGCACCGGGGAGCTGTTTTTT.

The rearrangement joins TRBV7-2 to TRBJ1-2; D perhaps matches TRBD1 (6 bases). With 2 bases removed from V and 4 bases from J, the gap between germline ends came to 8 bases. CDR1 is SGHTA and CDR2 is FQGNSA in the germline V gene. This CDR3 is built from 13 residues. The CDR3 DNA reads TGTGCCAGCAGCTTAAGACAGGTCTATGGCTACACCTTC. This encodes CASSLRQVYGYTF.

V and J are TRBV6-4 and TRBJ1-2; D not resolved. V gave up 2 bases and J gave up 4 bases, with 8 bases separating them. In germline, CDR1 is MRHNA, CDR2 SNTAGT. The CDR3 length is 13 residues. The DNA for the CDR3 is TGTGCCAGCAGTGACGGTGACGGCTATGGCTACACCTTC. This gives the protein CASSDGDGYGYTF.

This chain joins TRBV11-3 and TRBJ1-1, with no clear D. V lost 3 bases and J 0 bases, leaving 5 bases between the germline ends. This CDR3 is built from 13 residues. Germline CDR1 reads SGHNT; CDR2 reads YENEEA. The CDR3 DNA sequence: TGTGCCAGCAGCTTGAGAGTGAACACTGAAGCTTTCTTT. It specifies CASSLRVNTEAFF.

This clonotype ranks as medium-sized. The chain couples TRBV7-9 to TRBJ1-2; no reliable D call. The germline V gene encodes CDR1 SEHNR and CDR2 FQNEAQ (reference sequence). V dropped 5 bases and J dropped 0 bases, with 13 bases sitting between them. The CDR3 contains 15 residues. CDR3 DNA: TGTGCCAGCAGCCCCTGGGAGGTCCCTAACTATGGCTACACCTTC. It is translated as CASSPWEVPNYGYTF.

CDR3 loop: CASSYRRNEKLFF. The CDR3, as DNA: TGTGCCAGCAGCTACAGAAGAAATGAAAAACTGTTTTTT. V gene TRBV27 combines with J gene TRBJ1-4; D ambiguous. This CDR3 spans 13 amino acids. Germline V gives CDR1 MNHEY, CDR2 SMNVEV (reference sequence). The V gene lost 6 bases and the J gene lost 5 bases, with 10 bases spanning the gap.

The CDR3 loop is CSALTGPNQPQHF. Here the CDR3 DNA reads TGCAGTGCTCTTACAGGCCCGAATCAGCCCCAGCATTTT. The V and J genes are TRBV20-1 and TRBJ1-5, with D tentatively TRBD1 (5 bases). CDR1 is DFQATT and CDR2 is SNEGSKA in the germline V gene (reference sequence). Trimming took 5 bases from V and 4 from J, leaving 12 bases between them. This CDR3 is 13 amino acids long.

J is TRBJ2-7 and V is TRBV2; the match to TRBD2 covers 9 bases. The V gene's germline CDR1 is SNHLY and CDR2 FYNNEI. The junction had 6 bases not matched to a gene; V was cut back by 3 bases and J by 3 bases. The CDR3 totals 15 residues. The CDR3 nucleotides are TGTGCCAGCAGTGACATGACTAGCGGCGTCTACGAGCAGTACTTC. Encoded protein: CASSDMTSGVYEQYF.

In its sample, this clonotype was seen a few times. V usage is TRBV12-3 or TRBV12-4 and J usage is TRBJ1-1; D gene ambiguous. The ends were cut back, 3 bases at V and 2 bases at J, with 13 bases in the middle. This CDR3 spans 15 amino acids. CDR3 bases: TGTGCCAGCAGTTTTGATGCCGCCTCCAACACTGAAGCTTTCTTT. As protein: CASSFDAASNTEAFF.

The chain has TRBV10-3 and TRBJ2-7; 7 bases agree with TRBD1. V shed 1 base, J shed 0 bases, and the junction held 3 bases outside the gene matches. CDR3 size: 15 residues. Germline V gene data show CDR1 as ENHRY and CDR2 as SYGVKD. CDR3 DNA sequence: TGTGCCATCAGTGAGTTCGGGACAGACTCCTACGAGCAGTACTTC. Residues: CAISEFGTDSYEQYF.

This clonotype showed up just a few times. This chain connects TRBV7-9 to TRBJ1-1; the match to TRBD1 covers 8 bases. The CDR3 has 12 residues. V was clipped by 5 bases and J by 11 bases; unmatched bases: 7. Germline loops: CDR1 SEHNR, CDR2 FQNEAQ (reference sequence). Written as DNA, the CDR3 is TGTGCCAGCAGCATCGACAGGGGAACGGCTTTCTTT. It is translated as CASSIDRGTAFF.